These T cell receptor beta chains were read from a single sample in a study of CD8 T cells in Susac syndrome. Each CDR3 protein gets one entry after TCRdb re-called the immunoSEQ multiplex PCR reads with MiXCR. The sample has 150,000 to 200,000 distinct CDR3 sequences, around 95% seen once. The sample taken for sequencing was CD4+ T cells from PBMCs. The receptors were gathered from a human donor with multiple sclerosis. The CDR3 runs from the conserved cysteine through the conserved F or W. D genes are given only for firm matches. Part of the rows lack a size; the others show once, few, many or a class for expanded clones.

TRBD2	TRBV20-1	TRBJ2-7	NA	CSAAIPGGNYEQYF	TGCAGTGCTGCCATCCCGGGAGGCAACTACGAGCAGTACTTC
NA	TRBV14	TRBJ1-4	NA	CASSRTASTNEKLFF	TGTGCCAGCAGCCGGACAGCTTCAACTAATGAAAAACTGTTTTTT
TRBD2	TRBV20-1	TRBJ2-5	NA	CSARSLAGGPETQYF	TGCAGTGCTAGGAGTCTAGCGGGGGGGCCAGAGACCCAGTACTTC
NA	TRBV12-3/TRBV12-4	TRBJ1-4	NA	CASSSAGINEKLFF	TGTGCCAGCAGTTCCGCAGGGATTAATGAAAAACTGTTTTTT
NA	TRBV29-1	TRBJ1-1	NA	CSVNGNTEAFF	TGCAGCGTGAATGGGAACACTGAAGCTTTCTTT
TRBD1	TRBV12-3/TRBV12-4	TRBJ2-7	NA	CASSTGGFPYEQYF	TGTGCCAGCAGTACAGGGGGCTTCCCCTACGAGCAGTACTTC
NA	TRBV20-1	TRBJ2-7	NA	CSASWGSVSEQYF	TGCAGTGCTAGCTGGGGTTCTGTTTCCGAGCAGTACTTC
TRBD2	TRBV12-3/TRBV12-4	TRBJ2-5	NA	CASSSPGGGQETQYF	TGTGCCAGCAGTTCTCCGGGGGGGGGCCAAGAGACCCAGTACTTC
NA	TRBV12-3/TRBV12-4	TRBJ1-1	NA	CASRHRDTEAFF	TGTGCCAGCAGGCACAGGGACACTGAAGCTTTCTTT
NA	TRBV11-2	TRBJ2-7	NA	CASSLRDKSYEQYF	TGTGCCAGCAGCCTCCGGGACAAGTCCTACGAGCAGTACTTC
NA	TRBV16	TRBJ1-6	NA	CASSQYQVLEALHF	TGTGCCAGCAGCCAATATCAGGTCCTGGAGGCCCTCCACTTT
NA	TRBV5-4	TRBJ2-5	once	CASSLGQFLGETQYF	TGTGCCAGCAGCTTGGGACAATTCCTTGGGGAGACCCAGTACTTC
NA	TRBV7-8	TRBJ2-5	NA	CASSLGPGPQYF	TGTGCCAGCAGCTTAGGTCCCGGCCCCCAGTACTTC
NA	TRBV20-1	TRBJ1-2	NA	CSAARAGYGYTF	TGCAGTGCAGCCCGGGCGGGCTATGGCTACACCTTC
NA	TRBV6-5	TRBJ1-4	NA	CASSLTATNEKLFF	TGTGCCAGCAGCCTGACAGCTACGAATGAAAAACTGTTTTTT
NA	TRBV7-3	TRBJ2-7	once	CASSLIPGQGQYF	TGTGCCAGCAGCTTAATTCCGGGGCAGGGGCAGTACTTC
TRBD1	TRBV29-1	TRBJ2-7	NA	CSAHDRVGEQYF	TGCAGCGCACATGACAGGGTAGGCGAGCAGTACTTC
NA	TRBV18	TRBJ2-3	NA	CASSSSRSDTQYF	TGTGCCAGCTCATCCTCCCGTAGCGATACGCAGTATTTT
NA	TRBV12-3/TRBV12-4	TRBJ2-7	NA	CASSDTDRYEQYF	TGTGCCAGCAGCGATACCGACAGGTACGAGCAGTACTTC
TRBD1	TRBV6-2/TRBV6-3	TRBJ1-1	NA	CASSYTGDRQAFF	TGTGCCAGCAGTTACACTGGGGACAGACAAGCTTTCTTT
NA	TRBV20-1	TRBJ1-2	NA	CSVDPGRGNYGYTF	TGCAGTGTCGATCCGGGCAGGGGTAACTATGGCTACACCTTC
NA	TRBV29-1	TRBJ1-2	NA	CSVEDWGAEDYGYTF	TGCAGCGTTGAAGATTGGGGGGCTGAGGACTATGGCTACACCTTC
NA	TRBV6-6	TRBJ1-1	NA	CASSYIGQEAFF	TGTGCCAGCAGTTACATAGGACAGGAAGCTTTCTTT
NA	TRBV3-1	TRBJ2-5	NA	CASSQDALAQETQYF	TGTGCCAGCAGCCAAGATGCATTAGCGCAAGAGACCCAGTACTTC
NA	TRBV5-4	TRBJ1-2	NA	CASSPSGGADGYTF	TGTGCCAGCAGCCCTTCCGGGGGCGCCGATGGCTACACCTTC
NA	TRBV4-3	TRBJ1-2	NA	CASSQVQTGNGYTF	TGCGCCAGCAGCCAAGTTCAGACAGGAAATGGCTACACCTTC
TRBD2	TRBV3-1	TRBJ2-5	NA	CASSQRGTETQYF	TGTGCCAGCAGCCAGCGGGGGACGGAGACCCAGTACTTC
TRBD1	TRBV18	TRBJ2-7	NA	CASSPGQGPPYEQYF	TGTGCCAGCTCACCGGGACAGGGACCTCCCTACGAGCAGTACTTC
NA	TRBV6-6	TRBJ2-6	NA	CASSYGGANGANVLTF	TGTGCCAGCAGTTACGGGGGGGCGAACGGGGCCAACGTCCTGACTTTC
NA	TRBV30	TRBJ1-2	once	CAWSEAASNYGYTF	TGTGCCTGGAGTGAGGCCGCCTCTAACTATGGCTACACCTTC
NA	TRBV20-1	TRBJ1-2	NA	CSARDGREGSGYTF	TGCAGTGCTAGAGATGGCAGGGAGGGATCTGGCTACACCTTC
NA	TRBV19	TRBJ1-5	NA	CASSIGGLGQPQHF	TGTGCCAGTAGTATTGGGGGGCTCGGTCAGCCCCAGCATTTT
NA	TRBV7-2	TRBJ1-1	few	CASSLTNTEAFF	TGTGCCAGCAGCTTAACGAACACTGAAGCTTTCTTT
NA	TRBV29-1	TRBJ1-1	NA	CSVGFSGPNTEAFF	TGCAGCGTTGGTTTCTCAGGGCCGAACACTGAAGCTTTCTTT
TRBD1	TRBV7-2	TRBJ2-7	NA	CASSLMGQVSYEQYF	TGTGCCAGCAGCTTAATGGGACAGGTCTCCTACGAGCAGTACTTC
NA	TRBV29-1	TRBJ2-3	NA	CSSAASGGLDTQYF	TGCAGCTCCGCGGCCAGTGGGGGTTTGGATACGCAGTATTTT
NA	TRBV9	TRBJ2-7	NA	CASSLALGYEQYF	TGTGCCAGCAGCCTCGCCCTGGGATACGAGCAGTACTTC
TRBD2	TRBV5-4	TRBJ2-3	once	CASSSDFRSGGRDTQYF	TGTGCCAGCAGCTCCGATTTCAGGAGCGGGGGGAGGGATACGCAGTATTTT
NA	TRBV9	TRBJ2-3	NA	CASSETSGLLDTQYF	TGTGCCAGCAGTGAAACATCGGGACTCCTAGATACGCAGTATTTT
NA	TRBV29-1	TRBJ1-1	NA	CSYLRRTEAFF	TGCAGCTACTTGAGACGCACTGAAGCTTTCTTT
TRBD1	TRBV20-1	TRBJ2-1	NA	CSARRSQGAGDEQFF	TGCAGTGCTAGAAGGTCACAGGGGGCCGGTGATGAGCAGTTCTTC
NA	TRBV6-1	TRBJ2-5	NA	CASSEDWGNQETQYF	TGTGCCAGCAGTGAAGATTGGGGAAACCAAGAGACCCAGTACTTC
NA	TRBV3-1	TRBJ1-1	NA	CASSQGVSYTEAFF	TGTGCCAGCAGCCAAGGGGTGTCGTACACTGAAGCTTTCTTT
NA	TRBV28	TRBJ1-1	once	CASSTDTGKAFF	TGTGCCAGCAGTACCGATACAGGGAAAGCTTTCTTT
NA	TRBV29-1	TRBJ1-1	NA	CSAGAWGSVDTEAFF	TGCAGCGCCGGGGCGTGGGGTTCGGTGGACACTGAAGCTTTCTTT
NA	TRBV30	TRBJ2-2	NA	CAWSVWATLMTGELFF	TGTGCCTGGAGTGTGTGGGCAACCCTGATGACCGGGGAGCTGTTTTTT
TRBD2	TRBV12-3/TRBV12-4	TRBJ2-1	NA	CASSFRLAGDNEQFF	TGTGCCAGCAGTTTCCGACTAGCGGGGGACAATGAGCAGTTCTTC
TRBD2	TRBV29-1	TRBJ2-1	NA	CSVATSVILGEQFF	TGCAGCGTCGCGACTAGCGTCATCCTGGGTGAGCAGTTCTTC